This record covers a single TCR beta chain. Its antigen is not known. TCRdb's copy holds only in-frame clones and misses some; the assay was immunoSEQ multiplex PCR. The sample has under 100,000 clones, roughly 88% seen once. The data derive from a study of T cell responses to AZD1222 COVID-19 vaccine. Study in general: Pooling covered second doses at about 4 or about 12 weeks. The study, taken as a whole, reports: Elevations in Spike-specific TCR breadth and depth followed administration of two AZD1222 doses. CD4 TCRs covered the whole spike, strongest at regions 160-218 and 743-854.

The clonotype originates from an adult in good health. Source: peripheral blood, taken on day 0 of AZD1222 vaccination.

CDR3 residues: CATSLRQVYSNQPQHF. The CDR3 nucleotides read TGTGCCACCAGCCTTCGACAGGTCTATAGCAATCAGCCCCAGCATTTT. V gene TRBV15 combines with J gene TRBJ1-5, with D possibly being TRBD1 (6 bases). This CDR3 spans 16 amino acids. V was shortened by 5 bases and J by 0 bases, with 14 bases between the two germline ends. The germline gives CDR1 LNHNV, CDR2 YYDKDF (reference sequence).